The clone carrying this T cell receptor (beta chain) has a count of ten or more. The germline V and J ends were trimmed by 2 bases and 3 bases, with 16 bases remaining between them. CDR3 length: 16 amino acids. CDR1 and CDR2 (germline): MDHEN, SYDVKM. The hyperthyroidism patients had all been newly diagnosed, and their disease duration was under 2 months. Their ages ranged from 18 to 65 years. This record belongs to a study of T cells in Graves' hyperthyroidism and ophthalmopathy. Researchers amplified the TCR beta CDR3 regions from RNA transcripts. HTBI primers were the set used in a first-round RT-PCR of the TCR CDR3. TCRdb processed the multiplex PCR reads anew with MiXCR; each CDR3 protein has one entry. Of some 180,000 distinct CDR3 sequences in the sample, 17% were seen once.

This TCR derives from a woman aged 45-65 years with Graves' hyperthyroidism. This rearrangement joins TRBV28 to TRBJ1-2; D is uncertain. Sequences were obtained from blood. The CDR3 loop is CASSLIVEGGHYGYTF. In DNA, the CDR3 is TGTGCCAGCAGTTTAATAGTCGAGGGAGGGCACTATGGCTACACCTTC.